Following are 32 T cell receptor beta chains from one sample sequenced in a study of shared clonotypes between healthy human individuals (dated by TCRdb to 2018 to 2021). For the CD8 naive samples, CD45RO-negative cells were positively selected for CCR7, yielding a CD45RA+CCR7+ population from which TemRA cells were excluded. Library preparation was by the immunoSEQ multiplex PCR assay. The table comes from immuneACCESS by way of TCRdb, which keeps in-frame sequences with V and J called. Part of the clones is missing from these tables; in studies checked, under half for an unresolved V gene and the rest for unknown reasons. This sample gives fewer than 1 million clones in total; about 96% of them show up just once. The ten largest clones represent 0.2% to 0.25% of the sample. The sample consisted of naive CD8+ T cells sorted from blood. The sample's cell subset or site label is to be understood as: CD45RA+CCR7+. The source of these receptors is a man aged 30 to 39 in good health.

The J gene is TRBJ2-2, the V gene TRBV9, with 7 bases identical to TRBD1. Trimming removed 0 bases from V and 2 bases from J; junction bases left unmatched: 10. The CDR3 totals 18 residues. Germline V gene data show CDR1 as SGDLS and CDR2 as YYNGEE. The DNA for the CDR3 is TGTGCCAGCAGCGTAGGGGGACAGAGGTATTCTAACACCGGGGAGCTGTTTTTT. Its protein is CASSVGGQRYSNTGELFF.

V is TRBV30 and J is TRBJ2-7; 11 positions match TRBD2. The J segment lost 9 bases and the V segment lost 5 bases, leaving 12 bases of the junction unmatched. Germline loops: CDR1 GTSNPN, CDR2 SVGIG (reference sequence). The CDR3 contains 14 residues. CDR3 protein: CAWSLAGGSWGQYF. The CDR3 nucleotides are TGTGCCTGGTCGCTAGCGGGAGGATCCTGGGGGCAGTACTTC.

The chain links TRBV10-2 to TRBJ2-1; D uncertain. The V gene's germline CDR1 is WSHSY and CDR2 SAAADI. V was pared by 3 bases and J by 6 bases, with 9 bases between. This CDR3 contains 13 residues. CDR3 amino acids: CASSDFLTNEQFF. For the CDR3, the DNA is TGCGCCAGCAGTGATTTCCTGACCAATGAGCAGTTCTTC.

The V and J genes are TRBV7-6 and TRBJ2-2; TRBD1 matches 10 bases. V shed 6 bases and J 8 bases; nucleotides not matched to a gene: 3. Germline V gene sequence: CDR1 SGHVS, CDR2 FNYEAQ. The CDR3 sequence is 13 residues long. The CDR3 DNA is TGTGCCAGCAGTGACAGGGGGCGAGGGGAGCTGTTTTTT. It yields the protein CASSDRGRGELFF.

The chain joins TRBV10-3 to TRBJ2-3, with unresolved D. Germline loops: CDR1 ENHRY, CDR2 SYGVKD. The CDR3 runs to 15 residues. Trimming left V 0 bases short and J 5 bases short, with 12 bases between. The DNA for the CDR3 is TGTGCCATCAGTGAGTCGATGGCCACACAAGATACGCAGTATTTT. The encoded protein is CAISESMATQDTQYF.

The J gene is TRBJ2-1, the V gene TRBV10-1; weak D call: TRBD1 (5 bases). The CDR3 runs to 16 residues. The V gene's germline CDR1 is WNHNN and CDR2 SYGVQD (reference sequence). V was clipped by 1 base and J by 7 bases, with 17 bases between them. Written as DNA, the CDR3 is TGCGCCAGCAGTGAGTTTCCCAGGGAAAGGCTAAATGAGCAGTTCTTC. Protein: CASSEFPRERLNEQFF.

J is TRBJ1-2 and V is TRBV5-4; 9 bases line up with TRBD1. CDR1 and CDR2 (germline): SGHNT, YYREEE (reference sequence). This CDR3 has 19 amino acids. V was pared by 4 bases and J by 0 bases, with 16 bases of the junction left unmatched. DNA of the CDR3: TGTGCCAGCAGCCTGGCGTATGGGGACAGGGCTCCTTCTAACTATGGCTACACCTTC. It translates to CASSLAYGDRAPSNYGYTF.

The chain carries TRBV20-1 and TRBJ2-7; weak D call: TRBD1 (5 bases). Germline V gives CDR1 DFQATT, CDR2 SNEGSKA (reference sequence). The germline V and J ends were trimmed by 6 bases and 7 bases, with 13 bases remaining between them. The CDR3 has 11 residues. The CDR3 bases are TGCAGTGCAGTGGGGCCTACGGAGCAGTACTTC. Translation gives CSAVGPTEQYF.

The J gene is TRBJ2-7, the V gene TRBV2; no clear D gene. V gave up 6 bases and J gave up 5 bases, with 17 bases separating them. CDR3 length: 14 amino acids. Germline loops: CDR1 SNHLY, CDR2 FYNNEI. The CDR3 nucleotides read TGTGCCAGCAGGTCGAACCTAGGTCACCACGAGCAGTACTTC. Its protein product is CASRSNLGHHEQYF. Combining the CDR3 with reference TRBV2 and TRBJ2-7 gives the whole variable domain EPEVTQTPSHQVTQMGQEVILRCVPISNHLYFYWYRQILGQKVEFLVSFYNNEISEKSEIFDDQFSVERPDGSNFTLKIRSTKLEDSAMYFCASRSNLGHHEQYFGPGTRLTVT.

The chain recombines TRBV19 with TRBJ2-7; D possibly corresponds to TRBD2 (5 bases). This CDR3 contains 12 residues. The germline V and J ends were trimmed by 2 bases and 5 bases, with 7 bases remaining between them. Germline loops: CDR1 LNHDA, CDR2 SQIVND (reference sequence). CDR3 loop: CASSIFGNEQYF. The CDR3 DNA follows: TGTGCCAGTAGTATATTCGGGAACGAGCAGTACTTC.

The chain is built from TRBV5-1 and TRBJ2-5; D is possibly TRBD1 or TRBD2 (5 bases each). V lost 4 bases to trimming and J lost 0 bases, with 10 bases between them. This CDR3 has 14 amino acids. The germline CDR1 and CDR2 sequences are SGHRS and YFSETQ. This chain's CDR3 is CASSPGRNQETQYF. CDR3 sequence (DNA): TGCGCCAGCAGCCCGGGACGGAACCAAGAGACCCAGTACTTC. Full variable domain (remainder filled in from reference TRBV5-1 and TRBJ2-5): KAGVTQTPRYLIKTRGQQVTLSCSPISGHRSVSWYQQTPGQGLQFLFEYFSETQRNKGNFPGRFSGRQFSNSRSEMNVSTLELGDSALYLCASSPGRNQETQYFGPGTRLLVL.

The rearrangement uses TRBV7-3 and TRBJ2-7; the match to TRBD2 covers 10 bases. Trimming at V came to 5 bases and at J to 5 bases, leaving 9 bases not matched to a gene. Germline V gene data show CDR1 as SGHTA and CDR2 as FQGTGA. The CDR3 contains 15 residues. This CDR3 is CASSLLAGVGNEQYF. In DNA, the CDR3 is TGTGCCAGCAGCCTCCTAGCGGGAGTGGGAAACGAGCAGTACTTC.

This clone showed up just once. The chain combines TRBV4-1 with TRBJ2-7; D call uncertain. Germline V gene data show CDR1 as MGHRA and CDR2 as YSYEKL. Trimming cost V 1 base and J 3 bases, with 7 bases left between them. The CDR3 loop spans 13 amino acids. CDR3 sequence (DNA): TGCGCCAGCAGCCAAGGGGTAGTCTACGAGCAGTACTTC. This translates into CASSQGVVYEQYF.

The CDR3 nucleotides read TGTGCCAGCTTGGAAAGGAACAATGAGCAGTTCTTC. Amino acids: CASLERNNEQFF. The chain links TRBV6-6 to TRBJ2-1, with D unresolved. Trimming removed 8 bases at V and 5 bases at J, with 10 bases between. This CDR3 comprises 12 residues. Germline-derived CDR1 and CDR2 are MNHNY and SVGAGI (reference sequence).

This chain links TRBV27 with TRBJ2-5, with a possible D match to TRBD2 (6 bases). The V gene lost 4 bases and the J gene lost 13 bases, with 13 bases spanning the gap. Germline lookup yields CDR1 MNHEY and CDR2 SMNVEV (reference sequence). The length of the CDR3 is 11 residues. In nucleotides, the CDR3 is TGTGCCAGCAGTTCGGGGGTTGGGCGGTACTTC. Its translation: CASSSGVGRYF.

This chain uses TRBV28 with TRBJ1-5, with TRBD1 matching 8 bases. Germline CDR1 MDHEN, CDR2 SYDVKM. The CDR3 contains 15 residues. The ends lost 2 bases at V and 6 bases at J; junction bases unmatched: 6. The CDR3 DNA sequence: TGTGCCAGCAGTTTAGGTCCAGGGGGCAGTCAGCCCCAGCATTTT. Its protein product is CASSLGPGGSQPQHF.

To note about this clone: At one boundary the junction diverges from the germline segment, which might be a read error. The J gene is TRBJ2-1, the V gene TRBV6-5; D is uncertain. The V gene's germline CDR1 is MNHEY and CDR2 SVGAGI. The CDR3 has 12 amino acids. This CDR3 is CASSDSYNEQFF. Written as DNA, the CDR3 is TGTGCCAGCAGTGACTCCTACAATGAGCAGTTCTTC.

The DNA for the CDR3 is TGTGCCAGCAGTTCACAACGGGGGACAGGCCCATACAATGAGCAGTTCTTC. Translating it yields CASSSQRGTGPYNEQFF. This chain uses TRBV28 with TRBJ2-1, with 8 bases matching TRBD1. The length of the CDR3 is 17 residues. Losses at the gene ends were 4 bases for V and 4 bases for J; bases not matched to a gene: 12. Germline V gene lookup returns CDR1 MDHEN and CDR2 SYDVKM.

This clone was detected once. J is TRBJ2-2 and V is TRBV7-2; no definite D call. Germline-derived CDR1 and CDR2 are SGHTA and FQGNSA. Trimming left V 5 bases short and J 1 base short, with 14 bases between. The CDR3 is 16 residues long. The CDR3 DNA reads TGTGCCAGCAGCGTACTCAGGAGCTTGAACACCGGGGAGCTGTTTTTT. Its protein product is CASSVLRSLNTGELFF. The full variable domain, completed using reference TRBV7-2 and TRBJ2-2, is GAGVSQSPSNKVTEKGKDVELRCDPISGHTALYWYRQSLGQGLEFLIYFQGNSAPDKSGLPSDRFSAERTGGSVSTLTIQRTQQEDSAVYLCASSVLRSLNTGELFFGEGSRLTVL.

CDR3 coding DNA: TGTGCCAGCAGTGACCAGCGGGACTCCTACGAGCAGTACTTC. This codes for CASSDQRDSYEQYF. The V call is TRBV25-1, the J call TRBJ2-7; 7 bases are shared with TRBD2. Germline V gene data show CDR1 as MGHDK and CDR2 as SYGVNS. V dropped 3 bases and J dropped 0; count of bases not matched to a gene: 2. This CDR3 is built from 14 residues.

This chain joins TRBV29-1 and TRBJ2-7, with D unclear. The germline V gene encodes CDR1 SQVTM and CDR2 ANQGSEA. The length of the CDR3 is 12 residues. Deletions cut 4 bases from V and 5 bases from J, with 12 bases between. The CDR3 DNA reads as TGCAGCGTTGGGTCACATACCCACGAGCAGTACTTC. This gives the protein CSVGSHTHEQYF.

The rearrangement uses TRBV16 and TRBJ2-7, with 8 bases that match TRBD1. This CDR3 region has 14 residues. In germline, CDR1 is KGHSY, CDR2 FQNENV. V dropped 1 base and J dropped 4; count of bases not matched to a gene: 3. The CDR3 loop is CASSQWTGRYEQYF. The DNA of the CDR3 is TGTGCCAGCAGCCAATGGACAGGGCGATACGAGCAGTACTTC.

The rearrangement links TRBV5-1 to TRBJ1-1; 7 bases are a match to TRBD1. V gave up 1 base and J gave up 3 bases; unmatched junction bases: 3. The CDR3 spans 14 residues. Per the germline V gene, CDR1 is SGHRS and CDR2 is YFSETQ. CDR3 DNA sequence: TGCGCCAGCAGCTTGTGGCAGGGGGACACTGAAGCTTTCTTT. Amino acid sequence: CASSLWQGDTEAFF. Full variable domain (rest looked up from reference TRBV5-1 and TRBJ1-1): KAGVTQTPRYLIKTRGQQVTLSCSPISGHRSVSWYQQTPGQGLQFLFEYFSETQRNKGNFPGRFSGRQFSNSRSEMNVSTLELGDSALYLCASSLWQGDTEAFFGQGTRLTVV.

The chain carries TRBV30 and TRBJ2-7; the match to TRBD1 covers 7 bases. CDR3 length: 13 amino acids. Trimming at V came to 6 bases and at J to 2 bases, leaving 7 bases not matched to a gene. Germline CDR1 and CDR2: GTSNPN and SVGIG (reference sequence). CDR3 protein: CACRQGQTYEQYF. In DNA form, the CDR3 reads TGTGCCTGTCGACAGGGTCAAACCTACGAGCAGTACTTC.

The chain uses TRBV2 and TRBJ2-1, with a tentative D call TRBD2 (5 bases). V was cut by 3 bases and J by 4 bases, with 13 bases left in between. Germline V gene lookup returns CDR1 SNHLY and CDR2 FYNNEI. The CDR3 totals 15 residues. This CDR3 reads CASSDADFDYNEQFF. The CDR3 coding sequence is TGTGCCAGCAGTGATGCGGACTTTGATTACAATGAGCAGTTCTTC.

As regards this clone: One end of the junction fails to match germline, which may point to a read error. The rearrangement links TRBV6-1 to TRBJ1-2, with 7 bases lining up with TRBD1. The germline CDR1 and CDR2 sequences are MNHNS and SASEGT. CDR3 size: 12 residues. The CDR3 bases are TGTGCCAGCAGTGAATCCCCACCTGGACAGGTCTTT. It specifies CASSESPPGQVF.

The rearrangement uses TRBV30 and TRBJ2-3; 9 positions match TRBD2. Germline-derived CDR1 and CDR2 are GTSNPN and SVGIG (reference sequence). The J segment lost 3 bases and the V segment lost 0 bases, leaving 4 bases of the junction unmatched. There are 15 residues in the CDR3. DNA of the CDR3: TGTGCCTGGAGTGTAAATAGCGGGAGTACAGATACGCAGTATTTT. Amino acid sequence: CAWSVNSGSTDTQYF.

The chain joins TRBV5-5 to TRBJ2-1; D possibly corresponds to TRBD2 (5 bases). Germline V gene data show CDR1 as SGHKS and CDR2 as YYEKEE (reference sequence). V was trimmed by 3 bases and J by 2 bases, leaving 6 bases between them. There are 13 residues in the CDR3. CDR3 amino acids: CASSSGTYNEQFF. The CDR3, as DNA: TGTGCCAGCAGCTCGGGAACCTACAATGAGCAGTTCTTC.

The rearrangement joins TRBV5-1 to TRBJ2-3; 7 bases agree with TRBD1. The V segment lost 3 bases and the J segment 4 bases; nucleotides outside the gene matches: 8. The CDR3 covers 15 residues. Germline assignment: CDR1 SGHRS and CDR2 YFSETQ. The CDR3 spells CASSSGQSRSDTQYF. CDR3 nucleotides: TGCGCCAGCAGCTCGGGACAGTCTCGCTCAGATACGCAGTATTTT.

The gene calls are TRBV11-2 and TRBJ2-3; D is possibly TRBD2 (5 bases). Germline CDR1 is SGHAT and CDR2 is FQNNGV. The CDR3 has 15 residues. The ends were cut back, 1 base at V and 1 base at J, with 9 bases in the middle. Written as DNA, the CDR3 is TGTGCCAGCAGCTTAGGGGAGTACCGCACAGATACGCAGTATTTT. Its protein product is CASSLGEYRTDTQYF.

The chain links TRBV12-2 to TRBJ2-1; the table assigns TRBD2, which was not confirmed against the DNA. TRBV12-2 constitutes a pseudogene. This CDR3 contains 12 residues. The CDR3 region has the DNA TGTGCAAGTCGCTCAAAAAGAGATGAGCAGTTCTTC. This translates into CASRSKRDEQFF.

This chain links TRBV9 with TRBJ2-3, with 7 bases that match TRBD1. CDR3 length: 15 amino acids. Trimming took 5 bases from V and 6 from J; bases not matched to a gene: 12. Germline CDR1 reads SGDLS; CDR2 reads YYNGEE. CDR3 sequence (DNA): TGTGCCAGCAGGCCCGAGGGGGCCGGCCGGGATACGCAGTATTTT. Protein: CASRPEGAGRDTQYF.